The entry that follows covers one TCR beta chain sequence. This specimen comes from a study of long-term antiretroviral therapy in people with HIV. CDR3 size: 11 residues. Trimming cost V 5 bases and J 11 bases, with 12 bases left between them. CDR1 MDHEN and CDR2 SYDVKM come from the germline V gene. Researchers ran immunoSEQ v3.0 at survey level. Measured with immunoSEQ multiplex PCR; TCRdb has only the in-frame clones, and not every one. The table lists about 27,000 clones, 80% to 90% of them singletons. The specimen was unsorted PBMCs, collected 3 years after starting antiretroviral therapy. This sequence was found in a man aged 40-50 years with HIV. The J gene is TRBJ1-1, the V gene TRBV28; D possibly corresponds to TRBD1 (6 bases). DNA for the CDR3: TGTGCCAGCAGTCTACAGGGTGGGGCTTTCTTT. Protein product: CASSLQGGAFF.